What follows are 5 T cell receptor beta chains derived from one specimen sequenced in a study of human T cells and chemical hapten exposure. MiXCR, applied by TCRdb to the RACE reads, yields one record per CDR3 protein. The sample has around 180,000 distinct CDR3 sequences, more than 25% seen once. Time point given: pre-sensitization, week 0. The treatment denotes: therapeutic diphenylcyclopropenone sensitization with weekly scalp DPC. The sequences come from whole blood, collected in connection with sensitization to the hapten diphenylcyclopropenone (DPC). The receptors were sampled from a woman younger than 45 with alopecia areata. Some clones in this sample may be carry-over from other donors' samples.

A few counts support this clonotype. CDR3 nucleotide sequence: TGCAGCGTCTCAGGGGTGGAGACCGGGGAGCTGTTTTTT. Its protein product is CSVSGVETGELFF. The chain carries TRBV29-1 and TRBJ2-2; maybe TRBD1 (6 bases). The CDR3 sequence is 13 residues long. Germline V gives CDR1 SQVTM, CDR2 ANQGSEA. V lost 6 bases and J lost 5, with 13 bases in between.

DNA of the CDR3: TGTGCCAGCAACCCTCCATTGGTGAACACTGAAGCTTTCTTT. Translated, it gives CASNPPLVNTEAFF. The chain carries TRBV7-2 and TRBJ1-1; D gene ambiguous. Trimming removed 7 bases at V and 0 bases at J, with 12 bases between. The germline V gene encodes CDR1 SGHTA and CDR2 FQGNSA. The CDR3 sequence is 14 residues long. Supplemented by reference TRBV7-2 and TRBJ1-1, the full variable domain reads GAGVSQSPSNKVTEKGKDVELRCDPISGHTALYWYRQSLGQGLEFLIYFQGNSAPDKSGLPSDRFSAERTGGSVSTLTIQRTQQEDSAVYLCASNPPLVNTEAFFGQGTRLTVV.

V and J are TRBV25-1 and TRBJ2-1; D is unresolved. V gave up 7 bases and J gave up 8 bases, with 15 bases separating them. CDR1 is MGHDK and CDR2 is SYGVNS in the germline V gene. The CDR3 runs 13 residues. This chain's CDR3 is CASTYPWSDEQFF. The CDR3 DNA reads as TGTGCCAGCACCTACCCGTGGAGCGATGAGCAGTTCTTC.

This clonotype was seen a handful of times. Written as DNA, the CDR3 is TGTGCCAGCTTCGGACAGCCCTCCTACGAGCAGTACTTC. Protein product: CASFGQPSYEQYF. V usage is TRBV28 and J usage is TRBJ2-7, with a weak D call TRBD1 (6 bases). The CDR3 is 13 residues long. The germline V and J ends were trimmed by 8 bases and 0 bases, with 11 bases remaining between them. Germline loops: CDR1 MDHEN, CDR2 SYDVKM.

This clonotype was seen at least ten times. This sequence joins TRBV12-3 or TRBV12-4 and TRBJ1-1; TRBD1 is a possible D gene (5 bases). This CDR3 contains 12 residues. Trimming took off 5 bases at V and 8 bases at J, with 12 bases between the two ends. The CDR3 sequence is CASSLGTVEAFF. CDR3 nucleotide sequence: TGTGCCAGCAGTCTAGGGACGGTAGAAGCTTTCTTT.